Listed below are T cell receptor beta chains from one sample, sequenced in a study of T-cell reconstitution after alpha-beta-depleted transplantation in children. TCRdb re-derived calls from the PCR reads in MiXCR, one entry per CDR3 protein. The data contain a few hundred thousand distinct CDR3 sequences, approximately 12% of them seen just once; the ten biggest clones take up roughly 2.3%. The sample consisted of PBMCs, mostly from graft donor cells, taken 360 days after TCRalphabeta/CD19-depleted stem cell transplant. All receptors derive from a male patient between 5 and 17 years old who had a stem cell transplant for acute myeloid leukemia, so the T cells may come from the graft donor. Both conserved end residues are part of each CDR3. Each record gives: D gene, J gene, V gene, clone size, CDR3 DNA, CDR3 protein. A D gene is named only where the DNA matches it firmly. Clone size is stated in some rows and not others, as once, few, many or a class when expanded.

.	TRBJ2-7	TRBV6-2/TRBV6-3	many	TGTGCCAGCAGTTTCTTCGACAACTACGAGCAGTACTTC	CASSFFDNYEQYF
TRBD2	TRBJ2-1	TRBV29-1	.	TGCAGCGCCGCGACTAGCGGTCCACAATTCTTC	CSAATSGPQFF
TRBD2	TRBJ2-7	TRBV6-1	.	TGTGCCAGCAGTGCTCGGACTAGCGGGACCTACGAGCAGTACTTC	CASSARTSGTYEQYF
.	TRBJ2-5	TRBV15	few	TGTGCCACCAGCAGACATCCCAAAGCTGAGTACCAAGAGACCCAGTACTTC	CATSRHPKAEYQETQYF
TRBD1	TRBJ2-5	TRBV29-1	.	TGCAGCGTTGCACAGGGGGCGAGGGAGACCCAGTACTTC	CSVAQGARETQYF
.	TRBJ2-7	TRBV12-3/TRBV12-4	many	TGTGCCAGCAGGAGGACAGTTGACTACGAGCAGTACTTC	CASRRTVDYEQYF
TRBD2	TRBJ2-1	TRBV12-3/TRBV12-4	many	TGTGCCAGCAGTTTTACGGGACTAGCAGCGGATGAGCAGTTCTTC	CASSFTGLAADEQFF
TRBD2	TRBJ2-5	TRBV7-2	.	TGTGCCAGCAGCTCCGAGACTAGCGGGAGCGGCGAGACCCAGTACTTC	CASSSETSGSGETQYF
.	TRBJ2-1	TRBV13	few	TGTGCCAGCACCCCACCCCTACTGGGAGTTAACAATGAGCAGTTCTTC	CASTPPLLGVNNEQFF
.	TRBJ1-5	TRBV6-1	few	TGTGCCAGCAGTGATAGGAGTAGCAATCAGCCCCAGCATTTT	CASSDRSSNQPQHF
TRBD2	TRBJ2-1	TRBV19	few	TGTGCCAGTAGCTGGCTAGCGGGAAGCAATGAGCAGTTCTTC	CASSWLAGSNEQFF